One and the same sample provided the 22 T cell receptor beta chains below, sequenced in a study of CD8+ T cells in alopecia areata. Following RNA extraction, reverse transcription yielded cDNA that acted as the sequencing template. Generated by immunoSEQ multiplex PCR, the TCRdb table keeps only in-frame clones and is missing some. The table lists around 100,000 clones, roughly two fifths of them singletons. Documented treatment: oral pan-JAK inhibitor, 5-10 mg twice daily. The sample here was CD8+ T cells sorted from blood, taken at week 24, from a patient treated with tofacitinib. These receptors were obtained from a human donor with alopecia areata.

J is TRBJ1-2 and V is TRBV28; 8 nucleotides match TRBD1. The CDR3 length is 13 residues. Germline CDR1 and CDR2: MDHEN and SYDVKM. The J segment lost 3 bases and the V segment lost 4 bases, leaving 1 base of the junction unmatched. This CDR3 reads CASSSDRDYGYTF. The CDR3 region has the DNA TGTGCCAGCAGTTCGGACAGGGACTATGGCTACACCTTC.

This clone was detected once. The chain links TRBV4-3 to TRBJ1-1; a weak D match, TRBD1 (5 bases). The CDR3 contains 15 residues. The ends were cut back, 0 bases at V and 0 bases at J, with 8 bases in the middle. In germline, CDR1 is LGHNA, CDR2 YSLEER. CDR3 DNA sequence: TGCGCCAGCAGCCAAGAATGGGGGTTGAACACTGAAGCTTTCTTT. Its protein product is CASSQEWGLNTEAFF.

This clone was counted between two and nine times. This chain joins TRBV6-5 and TRBJ2-2, with D unresolved. CDR1 is MNHEY, CDR2 SVGAGI, per germline. V lost 7 bases and J 0 bases, leaving 12 bases between the germline ends. The CDR3 is made up of 15 amino acids. CDR3 DNA sequence: TGTGCCAGCACCAAACGGCTGCCGAACACCGGGGAGCTGTTTTTT. It yields the protein CASTKRLPNTGELFF.

This clone has more than one count but fewer than ten. The genes are TRBV29-1 and TRBJ2-6; D gene uncertain. The CDR3 contains 14 residues. CDR1 and CDR2 (germline): SQVTM, ANQGSEA. The V end lost 3 bases, the J end lost 0 bases, and 6 bases lay between the germline ends. In DNA form, the CDR3 reads TGCAGCGTTGATTGCCGCTCTGGGGCCAACGTCCTGACTTTC. This encodes CSVDCRSGANVLTF. The whole variable domain, filled in from reference TRBV29-1 and TRBJ2-6, reads SAVISQKPSRDICQRGTSLTIQCQVDSQVTMMFWYRQQPGQSLTLIATANQGSEATYESGFVIDKFPISRPNLTFSTLTVSNMSPEDSSIYLCSVDCRSGANVLTFGAGSRLTVL.

The chain joins TRBV4-1 to TRBJ2-7; TRBD1 matches 7 bases. With 6 bases clipped from V and 0 bases from J, the junction kept 8 bases outside the gene matches. This CDR3 spans 15 amino acids. Germline CDR1 is MGHRA and CDR2 is YSYEKL. The CDR3 here is CASRLTGVNSYEQYF. The CDR3 coding sequence is TGCGCCAGCAGACTTACAGGGGTGAACTCCTACGAGCAGTACTTC.

The chain uses TRBV4-1 and TRBJ2-7; the D gene is possibly TRBD1 (5 bases). Germline CDR1 is MGHRA and CDR2 is YSYEKL. The V and J ends lost 1 base and 0 bases respectively, with 16 bases between them. The CDR3 has 17 amino acids. CDR3 region: CASSQVGSGFSSYEQYF. The CDR3 DNA reads as TGCGCCAGCAGCCAAGTCGGATCAGGGTTCAGCTCCTACGAGCAGTACTTC.

This chain links TRBV6-5 with TRBJ1-4; no definite D call. The V end was cut by 5 bases, the J end by 8 bases, with 9 bases between. Germline V gives CDR1 MNHEY, CDR2 SVGAGI. The length of the CDR3 is 12 residues. The CDR3 nucleotides read TGTGCCAGCAGTCCCTCGGGGGAAAAACTGTTTTTT. Amino acid sequence: CASSPSGEKLFF.

V usage is TRBV2 and J usage is TRBJ1-5; D ambiguous. CDR3 length: 13 amino acids. In germline, CDR1 is SNHLY, CDR2 FYNNEI. Between the trimmed V and J ends, which lost 3 bases and 0 bases, there was a span of 3 bases. The CDR3 spells CASSDYSNQPQHF. The CDR3 nucleotides read TGTGCCAGCAGTGATTATAGCAATCAGCCCCAGCATTTT. The whole variable domain, remainder taken from reference TRBV2 and TRBJ1-5, is EPEVTQTPSHQVTQMGQEVILRCVPISNHLYFYWYRQILGQKVEFLVSFYNNEISEKSEIFDDQFSVERPDGSNFTLKIRSTKLEDSAMYFCASSDYSNQPQHFGDGTRLSIL.

This chain connects TRBV11-2 to TRBJ2-3; D might be TRBD1 (6 bases). The germline V and J ends were trimmed by 4 bases and 0 bases, with 11 bases remaining between them. Germline V gene sequence: CDR1 SGHAT, CDR2 FQNNGV. This CDR3 has 15 amino acids. CDR3 bases: TGTGCCAGCAGCTACTGGACAGAGAGCACAGATACGCAGTATTTT. Protein: CASSYWTESTDTQYF.

This clone was counted a few times. The gene calls are TRBV27 and TRBJ2-1, with 10 positions matching TRBD2. This CDR3 comprises 14 residues. Germline V lookup: CDR1 MNHEY, CDR2 SMNVEV (reference sequence). V was clipped by 5 bases and J by 4 bases; unmatched bases: 2. The CDR3 sequence: CASSGLAEYNEQFF. The CDR3 region has the DNA TGTGCCAGCAGTGGACTAGCGGAATACAATGAGCAGTTCTTC.

The genes are TRBV29-1 and TRBJ2-2, with D hard to call. This CDR3 region has 10 residues. Germline values: CDR1 SQVTM, CDR2 ANQGSEA. V lost 6 bases and J lost 6, with 5 bases in between. The CDR3 spells CSVSAGELFF. The DNA for the CDR3 is TGCAGCGTCAGTGCCGGGGAGCTGTTTTTT.

J is TRBJ2-2 and V is TRBV9; 7 bases map to TRBD1. The V and J ends lost 2 bases and 0 bases, in that order; junction bases with no gene match: 1. CDR1 SGDLS and CDR2 YYNGEE come from the germline V gene. This CDR3 spans 15 amino acids. The CDR3 sequence is CASSVRGTNTGELFF. CDR3 bases: TGTGCCAGCAGCGTCAGGGGGACGAACACCGGGGAGCTGTTTTTT.

This chain joins TRBV5-1 and TRBJ2-1, with D maybe TRBD2 (6 bases). From germline, CDR1 is SGHRS and CDR2 YFSETQ. The CDR3 loop spans 12 amino acids. The ends were cut back, 2 bases at V and 10 bases at J, with 10 bases in the middle. CDR3: CASSFSGWEQFF. DNA for the CDR3: TGCGCCAGCAGCTTTAGCGGATGGGAGCAGTTCTTC.

The chain is built from TRBV5-4 and TRBJ2-1; 12 nucleotides align to TRBD2. V shed 4 bases, J shed 8 bases, and the junction held 16 bases outside the gene matches. This CDR3 spans 18 amino acids. Germline V gene sequence: CDR1 SGHNT, CDR2 YYREEE (reference sequence). CDR3 loop: CASSLNRLAGAVEDEQFF. DNA of the CDR3: TGTGCCAGCAGCCTCAACCGACTAGCGGGAGCTGTGGAAGATGAGCAGTTCTTC.

This clone has only a few counts. The CDR3 sequence is CASSSTSVQETQYF. The CDR3 nucleotides read TGTGCCAGCAGCTCCACTAGCGTTCAAGAGACCCAGTACTTC. The chain is built from TRBV7-2 and TRBJ2-5; 7 bases match TRBD2. With 4 bases clipped from V and 2 bases from J, the junction kept 4 bases outside the gene matches. This CDR3 is 14 amino acids long. Germline V gives CDR1 SGHTA, CDR2 FQGNSA.

The chain has TRBV4-1 and TRBJ2-5; possible D gene TRBD2, 6 bases. This CDR3 region has 14 residues. V was trimmed by 1 base and J by 4 bases, leaving 10 bases between them. Germline CDR1 reads MGHRA; CDR2 reads YSYEKL. The CDR3 DNA reads TGCGCCAGCAGCCAAGTGACGGGAGCAGAGACCCAGTACTTC. It codes for CASSQVTGAETQYF.

This clone was counted between two and nine times. This chain uses TRBV27 with TRBJ1-1, with TRBD1 identical over 9 bases. Trimming at V came to 6 bases and at J to 1 base, leaving 3 bases not matched to a gene. The CDR3 contains 14 residues. Germline assignment: CDR1 MNHEY and CDR2 SMNVEV (reference sequence). CDR3 protein: CASRYRGPNTEAFF. The CDR3, as DNA: TGTGCCAGCAGGTACAGGGGGCCGAACACTGAAGCTTTCTTT.

This chain links TRBV7-8 with TRBJ2-4; no clear D gene. This CDR3 is 17 amino acids long. The V gene lost 5 bases and the J gene lost 0 bases, with 17 bases spanning the gap. CDR1 and CDR2 from the germline V gene are SGHVS and FQNEAQ. CDR3 protein: CASSGYRSDPAKNIQYF. The CDR3 DNA follows: TGTGCCAGCAGCGGATACAGATCGGACCCAGCCAAAAACATTCAGTACTTC.

In this sample, this clone turned up a few times. Here the CDR3 reads CASSSTVTGPTYEQYF. In DNA, the CDR3 is TGTGCCAGCAGCTCGACCGTCACGGGGCCTACCTACGAGCAGTACTTC. V and J are TRBV7-9 and TRBJ2-7; D possibly matches TRBD1 or TRBD2 (5 bases each). Trimming removed 4 bases at V and 2 bases at J, with 18 bases between. CDR3 length equals 16 residues. The V gene's germline CDR1 is SEHNR and CDR2 FQNEAQ (reference sequence).

This chain joins TRBV19 and TRBJ2-2; D ambiguous. Germline lookup yields CDR1 LNHDA and CDR2 SQIVND (reference sequence). The CDR3 has 12 residues. Trimming cost V 8 bases and J 7 bases, with 11 bases left between them. The CDR3 loop is CASSRWSGELFF. The CDR3 region has the DNA TGTGCCAGTTCAAGGTGGAGCGGGGAGCTGTTTTTT.

In its sample, this clone was seen many times. The genes are TRBV19 and TRBJ2-1; TRBD1 might be the D (5 bases). V dropped 4 bases and J dropped 0 bases, with 13 bases sitting between them. The CDR3 covers 16 residues. Germline assignment: CDR1 LNHDA and CDR2 SQIVND (reference sequence). The CDR3 sequence is CASSTDSLSSYNEQFF. CDR3 in DNA: TGTGCCAGTAGTACTGACAGCCTATCCTCCTACAATGAGCAGTTCTTC.

The chain carries TRBV14 and TRBJ2-5; no reliable D call. V was clipped by 0 bases and J by 4 bases, with 6 bases between them. In germline, CDR1 is SGHDN, CDR2 FVKESK. This CDR3 spans 13 amino acids. CDR3 residues: CASSQDWGETQYF. The CDR3, as DNA: TGTGCCAGCAGCCAAGATTGGGGAGAGACCCAGTACTTC.